A single sample gave rise to the 26 T cell receptor beta chains below, sequenced in a study of shared clonotypes between healthy human individuals. The repertoire was sequenced with immunoSEQ multiplex PCR; TCRdb's copy has only in-frame clones and lacks some. The sample has about 600,000 clones, 97% seen once. Sequencing was done on a sample of naive CD4+ T cells sorted from blood. Described subset: CD45RA+ positively selected. The receptor set was obtained from a woman aged 25 to 39 in good health.

The V and J genes are TRBV6-5 and TRBJ2-3; the match to TRBD2 covers 9 bases. Unmatched junction bases numbered 9, after V lost 8 bases and J lost 3 bases. This CDR3 contains 15 residues. The germline V gene has CDR1 MNHEY and CDR2 SVGAGI. In DNA, the CDR3 is TGTGCCAGCTCGTTATATAGCGGGAGTACAGATACGCAGTATTTT. Amino acid sequence: CASSLYSGSTDTQYF.

The chain uses TRBV5-1 and TRBJ2-1; 9 bases are shared with TRBD2. CDR1 and CDR2 from the germline V gene are SGHRS and YFSETQ. CDR3 length equals 16 residues. The V gene end was trimmed by 0 bases and the J gene end by 4 bases; junction bases not matched to a gene: 5. The CDR3 region has the DNA TGCGCCAGCAGCTTGGCGGCGGGAGGGCATTACAATGAGCAGTTCTTC. Translation: CASSLAAGGHYNEQFF.

This chain connects TRBV28 to TRBJ1-5; D not certain. Trimming cost V 7 bases and J 2 bases, with 15 bases left between them. CDR3 length equals 15 residues. The V gene's germline CDR1 is MDHEN and CDR2 SYDVKM. DNA for the CDR3: TGTGCCAGCAACCCCCGGGGAAATGGCAATCAGCCCCAGCATTTT. Its protein product is CASNPRGNGNQPQHF.

The genes are TRBV5-4 and TRBJ2-1, with 7 bases lining up with TRBD2. Germline loops: CDR1 SGHNT, CDR2 YYREEE (reference sequence). V gave up 3 bases and J gave up 0 bases; unmatched junction bases: 12. The CDR3 extends over 18 amino acids. The CDR3 protein is CASSSGSGGGPSYNEQFF. CDR3 nucleotides: TGTGCCAGCAGCTCGGGTTCGGGGGGAGGCCCCTCCTACAATGAGCAGTTCTTC.

V usage is TRBV10-3 and J usage is TRBJ2-7; TRBD2 is a possible D gene (6 bases). Looked up from germline, CDR1 is ENHRY and CDR2 is SYGVKD. The CDR3 covers 15 residues. The V gene lost 1 base and the J gene lost 0 bases, with 10 bases spanning the gap. The CDR3 sequence is CAISELAASSYEQYF. CDR3 nucleotides: TGTGCCATCAGTGAGTTAGCGGCGTCCTCCTACGAGCAGTACTTC.

In DNA, the CDR3 is TGTGCCAGCAGTGGGGACAGAAAACCGAGCACCGGGGAGCTGTTTTTT. Its translation is CASSGDRKPSTGELFF. The rearrangement uses TRBV7-3 and TRBJ2-2; TRBD1 agrees at 7 bases. The J segment lost 4 bases and the V segment lost 6 bases, leaving 11 bases of the junction unmatched. Looked up from germline, CDR1 is SGHTA and CDR2 is FQGTGA. This CDR3 has 16 residues.

The rearrangement links TRBV19 to TRBJ1-1; tentatively, D is TRBD1 (5 bases). The V gene lost 9 bases and the J gene lost 5 bases, with 19 bases spanning the gap. Germline CDR1 LNHDA, CDR2 SQIVND (reference sequence). The CDR3 runs 14 residues. The DNA of the CDR3 is TGTGCCAGCACCAGGGCAGGTCGAGGGACTGAAGCTTTCTTT. It codes for CASTRAGRGTEAFF. Variable domain in full (rest from reference TRBV19 and TRBJ1-1): DGGITQSPKYLFRKEGQNVTLSCEQNLNHDAMYWYRQDPGQGLRLIYYSQIVNDFQKGDIAEGYSVSREKKESFPLTVTSAQKNPTAFYLCASTRAGRGTEAFFGQGTRLTVV.

V gene TRBV13 combines with J gene TRBJ1-1, with 7 positions matching TRBD1. Germline CDR1 reads PRHDT; CDR2 reads FYEKMQ (reference sequence). This CDR3 contains 14 residues. Trimming took 4 bases from V and 7 from J; bases not matched to a gene: 9. The CDR3 is CASSSLDRDSEAFF. The DNA of the CDR3 is TGTGCCAGCAGCTCCTTAGACAGGGATAGTGAAGCTTTCTTT.

This clone came up once. The gene calls are TRBV5-1 and TRBJ1-1; a weak D match, TRBD1 (6 bases). Germline CDR1 SGHRS, CDR2 YFSETQ. Between the trimmed V and J ends, which lost 2 bases and 10 bases, there was a span of 21 bases. CDR3 length: 15 residues. The CDR3 bases are TGCGCCAGCAGCTTAAGATTTGGACAGTCGAATGGAGCTTTCTTT. Its translation is CASSLRFGQSNGAFF.

V gene TRBV27 combines with J gene TRBJ2-7; D is unresolved. The CDR3 length is 14 residues. Germline V lookup: CDR1 MNHEY, CDR2 SMNVEV (reference sequence). Trimming took off 5 bases at V and 3 bases at J, with 14 bases between the two ends. The CDR3 loop reads CASSRNEVGYEQYF. Written as DNA, the CDR3 is TGTGCCAGCAGTCGGAATGAAGTAGGCTACGAGCAGTACTTC.

CDR3 protein: CASSLMAAAPYEQYF. The CDR3 DNA reads as TGTGCCAGCAGTTTAATGGCAGCGGCCCCCTACGAGCAGTACTTC. The gene calls are TRBV28 and TRBJ2-7, with a weak D call TRBD2 (5 bases). The V end lost 2 bases, the J end lost 2 bases, and 13 bases lay between the germline ends. The CDR3 has 15 amino acids. Per the germline V gene, CDR1 is MDHEN and CDR2 is SYDVKM. Using reference TRBV28 and TRBJ2-7 for the parts outside the CDR3, the full variable domain is DVKVTQSSRYLVKRTGEKVFLECVQDMDHENMFWYRQDPGLGLRLIYFSYDVKMKEKGDIPEGYSVSREKKERFSLILESASTNQTSMYLCASSLMAAAPYEQYFGPGTRLTVT.

The CDR3 DNA is TGTGCCAGCAGTGAGCAGGGGGCCCAGTATGGCTACACCTTC. It is translated as CASSEQGAQYGYTF. The chain joins TRBV2 to TRBJ1-2; 8 bases are a match to TRBD1. CDR1 and CDR2 from the germline V gene are SNHLY and FYNNEI. The CDR3 runs 14 residues. The V and J ends lost 3 bases and 5 bases, in that order; junction bases with no gene match: 5. The full variable domain, in which reference TRBV2 and TRBJ1-2 provide the parts outside the CDR3, is EPEVTQTPSHQVTQMGQEVILRCVPISNHLYFYWYRQILGQKVEFLVSFYNNEISEKSEIFDDQFSVERPDGSNFTLKIRSTKLEDSAMYFCASSEQGAQYGYTFGSGTRLTVV.

The chain's CDR3 is CASRRQGFNEQYF. The CDR3 bases are TGTGCCAGCAGGAGGCAGGGGTTCAACGAGCAGTACTTC. This chain uses TRBV27 with TRBJ2-7, with D perhaps matching TRBD1 (6 bases). The CDR3 contains 13 residues. V lost 6 bases, J lost 5 bases, and 14 bases lay in between. Germline V CDR1 and CDR2: MNHEY, SMNVEV (reference sequence).

J is TRBJ2-1 and V is TRBV5-1; TRBD2 agrees at 14 bases. V was clipped by 4 bases and J by 7 bases; unmatched bases: 13. The CDR3 runs 18 residues. The germline CDR1 and CDR2 sequences are SGHRS and YFSETQ. This CDR3 is CASSPVLTSGRAVNEQFF. The CDR3 DNA follows: TGCGCCAGCAGCCCCGTCCTGACTAGCGGGAGGGCAGTAAATGAGCAGTTCTTC.

The chain couples TRBV7-2 to TRBJ2-1; the D is unclear. V lost 3 bases and J 8 bases, leaving 8 bases between the germline ends. The germline CDR1 and CDR2 sequences are SGHTA and FQGNSA. The CDR3 sequence is 12 residues long. As DNA, the CDR3 is TGTGCCAGCAGCTTTAGCTGGTATGAGCAGTTCTTC. Protein: CASSFSWYEQFF. Full variable domain (rest looked up from reference TRBV7-2 and TRBJ2-1): GAGVSQSPSNKVTEKGKDVELRCDPISGHTALYWYRQSLGQGLEFLIYFQGNSAPDKSGLPSDRFSAERTGGSVSTLTIQRTQQEDSAVYLCASSFSWYEQFFGPGTRLTVL.

J is TRBJ2-2 and V is TRBV30; no firm D call. The V end was cut by 0 bases, the J end by 7 bases, with 12 bases between. Germline CDR1 reads GTSNPN; CDR2 reads SVGIG (reference sequence). This CDR3 is built from 14 residues. The CDR3 loop reads CAWSVLLRGGELFF. The DNA of the CDR3 is TGTGCCTGGAGTGTACTACTCCGTGGCGGGGAGCTGTTTTTT.

This chain uses TRBV19 with TRBJ1-2, with 10 nucleotides matching TRBD1. Germline CDR1 is LNHDA and CDR2 is SQIVND (reference sequence). V shed 6 bases and J 6 bases; nucleotides not matched to a gene: 7. CDR3 size: 14 residues. The chain's CDR3 is CASSNGQGDHGYTF. CDR3 nucleotides: TGTGCCAGTAGCAACGGACAGGGGGACCATGGCTACACCTTC.

The chain joins TRBV6-5 to TRBJ2-3; D may be TRBD1 or TRBD2 (6 bases each). Germline CDR1 reads MNHEY; CDR2 reads SVGAGI. CDR3 size: 14 residues. Trimming removed 8 bases at V and 2 bases at J, with 14 bases between. DNA of the CDR3: TGTGCCAGCCGAGGAGGGGGTTTCACAGATACGCAGTATTTT. The encoded protein is CASRGGGFTDTQYF.

The CDR3 protein is CASSPSPGADTQYF. The CDR3 DNA follows: TGCGCCAGCAGCCCCTCCCCGGGGGCAGATACGCAGTATTTT. V and J are TRBV4-1 and TRBJ2-3, with TRBD2 as a possible D gene (6 bases). Trimming took off 4 bases at V and 4 bases at J, with 12 bases between the two ends. In germline, CDR1 is MGHRA, CDR2 YSYEKL. The CDR3 runs to 14 residues.

This chain links TRBV5-5 with TRBJ2-3; D is undetermined. The length of the CDR3 is 16 residues. The germline V gene encodes CDR1 SGHKS and CDR2 YYEKEE (reference sequence). Trimming cost V 0 bases and J 1 base, with 12 bases left between them. In nucleotides, the CDR3 is TGTGCCAGCAGCTTGGCGGTCAGCGTGGGCACAGATACGCAGTATTTT. This encodes CASSLAVSVGTDTQYF.

V and J are TRBV28 and TRBJ2-7; 7 bases fit TRBD2. Trimming took 8 bases from V and 3 from J; bases not matched to a gene: 1. Germline loops: CDR1 MDHEN, CDR2 SYDVKM. This CDR3 is 11 amino acids long. The CDR3 here is CASGGSYEQYF. CDR3 DNA sequence: TGTGCCAGCGGCGGGAGCTACGAGCAGTACTTC.

This chain links TRBV15 with TRBJ2-1; tentatively, D is TRBD2 (6 bases). The V end lost 0 bases, the J end lost 4 bases, and 13 bases lay between the germline ends. Germline assignment: CDR1 LNHNV and CDR2 YYDKDF (reference sequence). The CDR3 has 16 residues. The chain's CDR3 is CATSRDYTGTYNEQFF. The CDR3 DNA follows: TGTGCCACCAGCAGAGATTATACCGGGACTTACAATGAGCAGTTCTTC.

CDR3 sequence (DNA): TGCAGCGTTGACGACAGAAAAGCATCCTACGAGCAGTACTTC. This sequence encodes CSVDDRKASYEQYF. J is TRBJ2-7 and V is TRBV29-1; the D gene is possibly TRBD1 (5 bases). Looked up from germline, CDR1 is SQVTM and CDR2 is ANQGSEA. The CDR3 totals 14 residues. The V end was cut by 3 bases, the J end by 1 base, with 13 bases between.

The CDR3 sequence: CATYYNEQFF. The CDR3 DNA follows: TGTGCCACCTACTACAATGAGCAGTTCTTC. The chain couples TRBV19 to TRBJ2-1; D not resolved. Trimming took off 10 bases at V and 3 bases at J, with 4 bases between the two ends. The CDR3 is 10 amino acids. The germline CDR1 and CDR2 sequences are LNHDA and SQIVND (reference sequence).

This chain joins TRBV27 and TRBJ1-1, with 7 bases identical to TRBD1. The germline V gene encodes CDR1 MNHEY and CDR2 SMNVEV (reference sequence). This CDR3 comprises 18 residues. With V trimmed by 3 bases and J by 4 bases, 17 bases remained unmatched. CDR3 residues: CASSFLGIQGFGATEAFF. As DNA, the CDR3 is TGTGCCAGCAGTTTTCTCGGAATACAGGGGTTTGGGGCCACTGAAGCTTTCTTT.

The V call is TRBV6-1, the J call TRBJ2-5, with D perhaps TRBD1 (5 bases). The CDR3 sequence is 13 residues long. V was trimmed by 4 bases and J by 2 bases, leaving 8 bases between them. CDR1 is MNHNS, CDR2 SASEGT, per germline. The CDR3 loop is CASSARVQETQYF. DNA of the CDR3: TGTGCCAGCAGTGCCAGGGTACAAGAGACCCAGTACTTC.